The 14 T cell receptor beta chains reported below all come from one sample, sequenced in a study of blood T cell repertoires in COVID-19. Sequenced by immunoSEQ multiplex PCR; TCRdb stores in-frame clones only, minus some. Of about 110,000 clones detected, around nine tenths appear once; the ten largest clones hold 4.5%. The sequenced sample was peripheral blood. The receptors were gathered from a man aged 35-49 years with acute or convalescent COVID-19.

This chain connects TRBV7-9 to TRBJ2-7; 10 bases are shared with TRBD2. The CDR3 is 13 residues long. V lost 6 bases and J lost 6; bases outside the gene matches: 5. From germline, CDR1 is SEHNR and CDR2 FQNEAQ (reference sequence). CDR3 DNA sequence: TGTGCCAGCAGTCAAATAGCGGGAGGCGAGCAGTACTTC. It codes for CASSQIAGGEQYF.

V gene TRBV11-2 combines with J gene TRBJ2-7; D is undetermined. The germline CDR1 and CDR2 sequences are SGHAT and FQNNGV. V lost 1 base, J lost 0 bases, and 7 bases lay in between. This CDR3 is 14 amino acids long. This CDR3 reads CASSLVLLSYEQYF. The CDR3 nucleotides read TGTGCCAGCAGCTTAGTCCTTCTCTCCTACGAGCAGTACTTC.

This clone was picked up a small number of times. The V call is TRBV7-9, the J call TRBJ1-4, with no clear D. CDR1 is SEHNR, CDR2 FQNEAQ, per germline (reference sequence). V lost 0 bases and J lost 4, with 6 bases in between. This CDR3 comprises 14 residues. This CDR3 reads CASSLAQDNEKLFF. CDR3 in DNA: TGTGCCAGCAGCTTAGCTCAGGATAATGAAAAACTGTTTTTT.

The rearrangement joins TRBV20-1 to TRBJ2-1; D possibly corresponds to TRBD2 (5 bases). This CDR3 contains 15 residues. Per the germline V gene, CDR1 is DFQATT and CDR2 is SNEGSKA (reference sequence). V lost 3 bases, J lost 2 bases, and 14 bases lay in between. In DNA form, the CDR3 reads TGCAGTGCTAGTGATGCGGGCGAACCCTACAATGAGCAGTTCTTC. Protein sequence: CSASDAGEPYNEQFF.

The J gene is TRBJ2-5, the V gene TRBV6-2 or TRBV6-3; D is perhaps TRBD2 (5 bases). The length of the CDR3 is 15 residues. The germline CDR1 and CDR2 sequences are MNHEY and SVGEGT. Deletions cut 5 bases from V and 2 bases from J, with 15 bases between. The CDR3 DNA sequence: TGTGCCAGCAGTCTAAGGCGGGCAACACAAGAGACCCAGTACTTC. Amino acids: CASSLRRATQETQYF.

The chain recombines TRBV2 with TRBJ1-1; D gene uncertain. In germline, CDR1 is SNHLY, CDR2 FYNNEI. This CDR3 is 12 amino acids long. V lost 6 bases, J lost 8 bases, and 13 bases lay in between. CDR3 bases: TGTGCCAGCAGACTGTACGCCCCCGAAGCTTTCTTT. This encodes CASRLYAPEAFF.

V gene TRBV5-1 combines with J gene TRBJ1-5, with 8 positions matching TRBD1. The V gene's germline CDR1 is SGHRS and CDR2 YFSETQ. The V gene end was trimmed by 0 bases and the J gene end by 2 bases; junction bases not matched to a gene: 1. The CDR3 spans 15 residues. The CDR3 DNA is TGCGCCAGCAGCTTGGAGACAGGGGGCAATCAGCCCCAGCATTTT. Translating gives CASSLETGGNQPQHF.

V and J are TRBV7-6 and TRBJ1-2; D perhaps matches TRBD1 (5 bases). The CDR3 consists of 15 residues. CDR1 SGHVS and CDR2 FNYEAQ come from the germline V gene. V lost 1 base and J lost 4, with 13 bases in between. DNA for the CDR3: TGTGCCAGCAGCTTAGATCAGGCGGGACTCTATGGCTACACCTTC. Residues: CASSLDQAGLYGYTF.

The genes are TRBV5-4 and TRBJ2-1; 8 positions agree with TRBD2. The length of the CDR3 is 15 residues. Germline CDR1 and CDR2: SGHNT and YYREEE (reference sequence). V lost 4 bases to trimming and J lost 7 bases; unmatched junction nucleotides: 10. CDR3 nucleotides: TGTGCCAGCAGCCGGGAAGAGGCGGGGGGTAATGAGCAGTTCTTC. It yields the protein CASSREEAGGNEQFF.

A single count supports this clone. The V call is TRBV11-3, the J call TRBJ1-1, with D possibly matching TRBD1 (5 bases). Germline V CDR1 and CDR2: SGHNT, YENEEA. This CDR3 has 15 amino acids. V shed 1 base and J shed 0 bases, with 9 bases lying between them. Written as DNA, the CDR3 is TGTGCCAGCAGCTTAGGGGCAGGGATGAACACTGAAGCTTTCTTT. It is translated as CASSLGAGMNTEAFF.

The J gene is TRBJ1-1, the V gene TRBV4-1; no clear D. The length of the CDR3 is 14 residues. The V gene lost 2 bases and the J gene lost 5 bases, with 12 bases spanning the gap. Germline CDR1 MGHRA, CDR2 YSYEKL. The CDR3 reads CASSQPARGTEAFF. In nucleotides, the CDR3 is TGCGCCAGCAGCCAACCGGCCCGGGGAACTGAAGCTTTCTTT.

The rearrangement links TRBV30 to TRBJ2-1; unclear D gene. The CDR3 consists of 11 residues. The V end was cut by 0 bases, the J end by 7 bases, with 4 bases between. Germline lookup yields CDR1 GTSNPN and CDR2 SVGIG (reference sequence). As DNA, the CDR3 is TGTGCCTGGAGTGTTCGGAATGAGCAGTTCTTC. It is translated as CAWSVRNEQFF.

V and J are TRBV27 and TRBJ1-2, with 8 bases matching TRBD1. This CDR3 region has 14 residues. With V trimmed by 5 bases and J by 5 bases, 7 bases remained unmatched. Germline lookup yields CDR1 MNHEY and CDR2 SMNVEV (reference sequence). This chain's CDR3 is CASSEQGGKYGYTF. In DNA, the CDR3 is TGTGCCAGCAGTGAACAGGGGGGAAAATATGGCTACACCTTC.

The V and J genes are TRBV19 and TRBJ1-3, with D perhaps matching TRBD1 (6 bases). This CDR3 region has 16 residues. Germline-derived CDR1 and CDR2 are LNHDA and SQIVND (reference sequence). V was pared by 4 bases and J by 0 bases, with 13 bases between. The CDR3 reads CASSKTLGGSGNTIYF. As DNA, the CDR3 is TGTGCCAGTAGTAAGACCCTAGGGGGCTCTGGAAACACCATATATTTT. Full variable domain (missing parts from reference TRBV19 and TRBJ1-3): DGGITQSPKYLFRKEGQNVTLSCEQNLNHDAMYWYRQDPGQGLRLIYYSQIVNDFQKGDIAEGYSVSREKKESFPLTVTSAQKNPTAFYLCASSKTLGGSGNTIYFGEGSWLTVV.